This T cell receptor (beta chain) is from a study of PD-1 blockade in mismatch repair-deficient tumors. Turning to the study itself: All were previously treated, progressing patients with about 12 mismatch repair-deficient cancer types. Study-level results: Tumor-resident clones, often absent from pretreatment blood, expanded after pembrolizumab and then contracted.

Mismatch repair deficiency was confirmed in all patients, by PCR or immunohistochemistry. The TCR-sequenced patients were a few responders to pembrolizumab. The length of the CDR3 is 14 residues. The V gene's germline CDR1 is SGHRS and CDR2 YFSETQ. Trimming cost V 6 bases and J 7 bases; bases outside gene matches: 12. The protocol was immunoSEQ multiplex PCR, while the TCRdb copy is restricted to in-frame clones and leaves out a portion. The sample has around 51,000 clones; roughly 80% are singletons. As to this clone: Its antigen remains unknown.

The source was peripheral blood, collected roughly 21 weeks after starting pembrolizumab. This TCR was recovered from an adult with mismatch repair-deficient cancer. V is TRBV5-1 and J is TRBJ1-2; TRBD1 matches at 7 bases. DNA for the CDR3: TGCGCCAGCATCATGGAGGGGGCCTCGGGTGGCTACACCTTC. Protein: CASIMEGASGGYTF.